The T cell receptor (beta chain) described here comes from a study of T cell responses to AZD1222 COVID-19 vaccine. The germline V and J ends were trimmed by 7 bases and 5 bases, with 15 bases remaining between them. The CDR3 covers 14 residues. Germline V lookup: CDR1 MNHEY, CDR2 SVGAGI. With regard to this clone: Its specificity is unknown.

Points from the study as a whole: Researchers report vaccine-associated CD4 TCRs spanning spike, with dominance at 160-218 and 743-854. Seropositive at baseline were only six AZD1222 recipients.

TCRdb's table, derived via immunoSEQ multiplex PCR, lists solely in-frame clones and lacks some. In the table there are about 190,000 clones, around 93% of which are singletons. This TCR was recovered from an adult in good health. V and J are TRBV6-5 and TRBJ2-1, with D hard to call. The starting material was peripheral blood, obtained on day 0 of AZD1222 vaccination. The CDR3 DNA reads TGTGCCAGCAATTGGGAAAGGGTTCACAATGAGCAGTTCTTC. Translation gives CASNWERVHNEQFF.